These 11 T cell receptor beta chains were all obtained from the same sample, sequenced in a study of cytomegalovirus exposure and HLA in healthy donors. The PCR contained 60 Vbeta and 13 Jbeta primers. The data were produced by immunoSEQ multiplex PCR, yet TCRdb's version contains in-frame clones alone and is incomplete. The repertoire holds over 150,000 clones, with 75% to 85% as singletons. Material: PBMCs. Receptors were obtained from a man aged 30-40 years in good health and CMV-seropositive.

In this sample, this clone turned up a few times. The chain couples TRBV19 to TRBJ1-1, with a weak D call TRBD1 (5 bases). Germline lookup yields CDR1 LNHDA and CDR2 SQIVND (reference sequence). The CDR3 extends over 13 amino acids. With 9 bases removed from V and 6 bases from J, the gap between germline ends came to 17 bases. CDR3 loop: CASTVGGKAEAFF. CDR3 nucleotide sequence: TGTGCCAGCACCGTGGGGGGGAAGGCTGAAGCTTTCTTT.

The chain uses TRBV6-5 and TRBJ1-3; no firm D call. The CDR3 consists of 14 residues. Germline V CDR1 and CDR2: MNHEY, SVGAGI. V dropped 5 bases and J dropped 0 bases, with 8 bases sitting between them. This CDR3 is CASSLQFSGNTIYF. In nucleotides, the CDR3 is TGTGCCAGCAGTCTACAGTTCTCTGGAAACACCATATATTTT.

V is TRBV28 and J is TRBJ2-3; weak D call: TRBD2 (6 bases). Trimming shortened V by 6 bases and J by 4 bases, and 11 bases separated the two germline ends. This CDR3 comprises 13 residues. CDR1 and CDR2 (germline): MDHEN, SYDVKM. CDR3 sequence: CASSRTMSDTQYF. CDR3 sequence (DNA): TGTGCCAGCAGCAGGACTATGTCAGATACGCAGTATTTT. Full variable domain (rest looked up from reference TRBV28 and TRBJ2-3): DVKVTQSSRYLVKRTGEKVFLECVQDMDHENMFWYRQDPGLGLRLIYFSYDVKMKEKGDIPEGYSVSREKKERFSLILESASTNQTSMYLCASSRTMSDTQYFGPGTRLTVL.

The chain links TRBV6-5 to TRBJ2-5, with D maybe TRBD1 (6 bases). V lost 4 bases and J 2 bases, leaving 8 bases between the germline ends. The CDR3 has 13 amino acids. The V gene's germline CDR1 is MNHEY and CDR2 SVGAGI. The CDR3 nucleotides are TGTGCCAGCAGTTTTGGACAGCAAGAGACCCAGTACTTC. Translated, it gives CASSFGQQETQYF.

The V and J genes are TRBV6-5 and TRBJ1-2, with D unclear. The CDR3 loop spans 14 amino acids. Germline V gene data show CDR1 as MNHEY and CDR2 as SVGAGI. Trimming shortened V by 1 base and J by 6 bases, and 12 bases separated the two germline ends. CDR3 nucleotide sequence: TGTGCCAGCAGTTACTTGGGTGGGCTTGATGGCTACACCTTC. It specifies CASSYLGGLDGYTF.

The chain is built from TRBV5-1 and TRBJ2-5; no definite D call. The germline V gene has CDR1 SGHRS and CDR2 YFSETQ. V lost 5 bases to trimming and J lost 1 base, with 15 bases between them. The CDR3 is 15 amino acids. This CDR3 reads CASRDGFGSQETQYF. DNA of the CDR3: TGCGCCAGCAGAGACGGTTTCGGGTCCCAAGAGACCCAGTACTTC.

This sequence joins TRBV18 and TRBJ2-7, with D unclear. The CDR3 is 16 amino acids. The germline V gene has CDR1 KGHSH and CDR2 LQKENI. V was clipped by 4 bases and J by 0 bases, with 16 bases between them. The CDR3 protein is CASSLSDTQSSYEQYF. In DNA form, the CDR3 reads TGTGCCAGCTCACTTTCAGACACCCAGTCCTCCTACGAGCAGTACTTC.

The chain combines TRBV4-3 with TRBJ1-1, with a possible D match to TRBD1 (6 bases). Germline loops: CDR1 LGHNA, CDR2 YSLEER. The CDR3 runs 15 residues. V was clipped by 0 bases and J by 4 bases, with 12 bases between them. The CDR3 spells CASSQDGRGGTEAFF. In DNA, the CDR3 is TGCGCCAGCAGCCAAGATGGCCGAGGGGGCACTGAAGCTTTCTTT.

This chain connects TRBV9 to TRBJ2-1; no clear D gene. Germline CDR1 reads SGDLS; CDR2 reads YYNGEE. V was pared by 0 bases and J by 7 bases, with 8 bases between. This CDR3 region has 13 residues. CDR3 in amino acids: CASSVAKSNEQFF. CDR3 in DNA: TGTGCCAGCAGCGTAGCTAAAAGTAATGAGCAGTTCTTC.

V gene TRBV25-1 combines with J gene TRBJ1-6; TRBD1 agrees at 10 bases. The CDR3 length is 15 residues. The trim removed 6 bases at V and 7 bases at J, leaving 6 bases unmatched. Germline V gene data show CDR1 as MGHDK and CDR2 as SYGVNS. CDR3 DNA: TGTGCCAGCAGCTGGACAGGGGGGGGCAATTCACCCCTCCACTTT. It codes for CASSWTGGGNSPLHF. Full variable domain (missing parts from reference TRBV25-1 and TRBJ1-6): EADIYQTPRYLVIGTGKKITLECSQTMGHDKMYWYQQDPGMELHLIHYSYGVNSTEKGDLSSESTVSRIRTEHFPLTLESARPSHTSQYLCASSWTGGGNSPLHFGNGTRLTVT.

This clone occurred a few times. The CDR3 nucleotides are TGTGCCAGCAGTCCCCAGTCGAGGACGGGGGGCTACACCTTC. It is translated as CASSPQSRTGGYTF. The rearrangement joins TRBV2 to TRBJ1-2, with no clear D. This CDR3 is built from 14 residues. Trimming took 5 bases from V and 8 from J, leaving 18 bases between them. CDR1 SNHLY and CDR2 FYNNEI come from the germline V gene.